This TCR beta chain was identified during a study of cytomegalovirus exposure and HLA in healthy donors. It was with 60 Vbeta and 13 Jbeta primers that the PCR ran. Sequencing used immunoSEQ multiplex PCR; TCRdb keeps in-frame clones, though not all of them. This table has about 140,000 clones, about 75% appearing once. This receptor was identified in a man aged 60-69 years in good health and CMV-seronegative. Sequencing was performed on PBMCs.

In DNA form, the CDR3 reads TGTGCCTGGAGCCCCGGGACTAGCGGCCGATGGGCCTACAATGAGCAGTTCTTC. Translated: CAWSPGTSGRWAYNEQFF. The J gene is TRBJ2-1, the V gene TRBV30; TRBD2 aligns across 11 bases. Per the germline V gene, CDR1 is GTSNPN and CDR2 is SVGIG (reference sequence). Losses at the gene ends were 3 bases for V and 2 bases for J; bases not matched to a gene: 12. This CDR3 has 18 residues.